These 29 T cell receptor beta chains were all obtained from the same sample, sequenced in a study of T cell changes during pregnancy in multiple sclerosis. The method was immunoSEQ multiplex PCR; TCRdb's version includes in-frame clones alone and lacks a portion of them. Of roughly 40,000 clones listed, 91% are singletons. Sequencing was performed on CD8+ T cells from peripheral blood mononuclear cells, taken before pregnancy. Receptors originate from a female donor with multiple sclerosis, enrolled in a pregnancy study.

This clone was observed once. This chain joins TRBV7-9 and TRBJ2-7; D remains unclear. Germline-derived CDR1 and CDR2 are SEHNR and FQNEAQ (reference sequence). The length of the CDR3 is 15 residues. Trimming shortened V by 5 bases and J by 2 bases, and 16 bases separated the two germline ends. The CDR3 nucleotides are TGTGCCAGCAGCCATCCAGGTTCCGAAGCCTACGAGCAGTACTTC. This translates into CASSHPGSEAYEQYF.

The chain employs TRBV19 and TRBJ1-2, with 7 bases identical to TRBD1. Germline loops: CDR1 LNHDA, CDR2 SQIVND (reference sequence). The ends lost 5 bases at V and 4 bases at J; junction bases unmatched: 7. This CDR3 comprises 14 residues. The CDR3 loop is CASSPGDSIYGYTF. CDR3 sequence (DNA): TGTGCCAGTAGTCCAGGGGACAGCATCTATGGCTACACCTTC.

The CDR3 region is CASSLKDQGSANEKLFF. The DNA for the CDR3 is TGTGCCAGCAGCTTAAAAGATCAGGGATCGGCTAATGAAAAACTGTTTTTT. V usage is TRBV7-9 and J usage is TRBJ1-4, with D tentatively TRBD1 (5 bases). Germline V gives CDR1 SEHNR, CDR2 FQNEAQ (reference sequence). This CDR3 region has 17 residues. V was clipped by 2 bases and J by 3 bases, with 16 bases between them.

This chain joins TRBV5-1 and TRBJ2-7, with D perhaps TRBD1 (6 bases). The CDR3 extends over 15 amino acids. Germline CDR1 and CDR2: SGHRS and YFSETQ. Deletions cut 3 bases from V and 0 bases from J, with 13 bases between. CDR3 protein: CASSSSRDNSYEQYF. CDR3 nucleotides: TGCGCCAGCAGCTCTAGCCGGGACAACTCCTACGAGCAGTACTTC.

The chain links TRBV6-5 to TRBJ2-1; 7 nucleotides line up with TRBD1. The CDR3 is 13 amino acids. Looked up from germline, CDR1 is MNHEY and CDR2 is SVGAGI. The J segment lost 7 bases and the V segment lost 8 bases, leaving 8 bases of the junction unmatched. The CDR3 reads CASRDSQYNEQFF. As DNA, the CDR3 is TGTGCCAGCCGGGACAGTCAATATAATGAGCAGTTCTTC.

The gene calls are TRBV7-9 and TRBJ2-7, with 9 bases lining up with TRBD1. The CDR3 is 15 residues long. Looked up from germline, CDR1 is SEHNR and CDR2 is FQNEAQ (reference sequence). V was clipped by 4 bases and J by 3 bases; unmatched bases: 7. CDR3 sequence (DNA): TGTGCCAGCAGCTCAGTGGGGACAGGGTACTACGAGCAGTACTTC. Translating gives CASSSVGTGYYEQYF.

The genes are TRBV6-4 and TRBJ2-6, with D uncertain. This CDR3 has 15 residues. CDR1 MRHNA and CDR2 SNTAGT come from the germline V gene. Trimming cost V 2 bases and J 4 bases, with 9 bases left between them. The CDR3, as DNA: TGTGCCAGCAGTGACGAAGCCTCAGGGGCCAACGTCCTGACTTTC. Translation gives CASSDEASGANVLTF.

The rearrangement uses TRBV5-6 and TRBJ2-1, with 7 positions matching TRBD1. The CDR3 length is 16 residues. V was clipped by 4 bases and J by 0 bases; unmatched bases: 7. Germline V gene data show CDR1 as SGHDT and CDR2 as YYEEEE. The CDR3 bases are TGTGCCAGCAGCCCCTGGGACAGTGACTCCTACAATGAGCAGTTCTTC. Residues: CASSPWDSDSYNEQFF.

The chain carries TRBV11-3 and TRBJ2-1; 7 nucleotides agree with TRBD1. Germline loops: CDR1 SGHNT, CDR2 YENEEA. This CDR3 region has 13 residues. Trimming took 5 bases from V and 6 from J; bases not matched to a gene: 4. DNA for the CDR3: TGTGCCAGCAGCGTATACAGGGGCAATGAGCAGTTCTTC. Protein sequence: CASSVYRGNEQFF.

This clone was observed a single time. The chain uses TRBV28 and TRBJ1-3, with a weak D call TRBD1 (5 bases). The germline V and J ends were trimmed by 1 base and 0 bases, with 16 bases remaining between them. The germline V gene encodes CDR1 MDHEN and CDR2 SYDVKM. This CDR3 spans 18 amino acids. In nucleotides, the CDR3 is TGTGCCAGCAGTTTATTGGGGCCAGGCCCGAGCTCTGGAAACACCATATATTTT. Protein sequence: CASSLLGPGPSSGNTIYF.

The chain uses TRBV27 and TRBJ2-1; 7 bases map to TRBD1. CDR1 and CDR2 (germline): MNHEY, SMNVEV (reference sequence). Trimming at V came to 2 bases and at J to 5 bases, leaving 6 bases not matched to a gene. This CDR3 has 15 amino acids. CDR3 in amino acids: CASSLAPTGDNEQFF. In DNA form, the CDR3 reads TGTGCCAGCAGTTTAGCCCCCACAGGGGACAATGAGCAGTTCTTC.

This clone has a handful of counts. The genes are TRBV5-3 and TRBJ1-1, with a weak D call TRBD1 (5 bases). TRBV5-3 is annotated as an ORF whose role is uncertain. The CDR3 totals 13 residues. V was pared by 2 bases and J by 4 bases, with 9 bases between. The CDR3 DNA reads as TGTGCCAGAAGCTTCAGGGTTGGCACTGAAGCTTTCTTT. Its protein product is CARSFRVGTEAFF.

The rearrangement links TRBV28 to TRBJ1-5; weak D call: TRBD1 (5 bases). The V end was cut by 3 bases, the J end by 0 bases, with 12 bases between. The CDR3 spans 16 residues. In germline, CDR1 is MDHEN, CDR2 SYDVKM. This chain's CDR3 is CASSFRQPNSNQPQHF. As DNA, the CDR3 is TGTGCCAGCAGTTTTCGACAGCCGAATAGCAATCAGCCCCAGCATTTT.

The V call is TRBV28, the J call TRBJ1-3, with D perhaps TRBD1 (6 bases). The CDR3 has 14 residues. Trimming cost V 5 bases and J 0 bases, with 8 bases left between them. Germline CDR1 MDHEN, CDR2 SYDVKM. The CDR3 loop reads CASSQQGSGNTIYF. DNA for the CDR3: TGTGCCAGCAGTCAACAGGGCTCTGGAAACACCATATATTTT.

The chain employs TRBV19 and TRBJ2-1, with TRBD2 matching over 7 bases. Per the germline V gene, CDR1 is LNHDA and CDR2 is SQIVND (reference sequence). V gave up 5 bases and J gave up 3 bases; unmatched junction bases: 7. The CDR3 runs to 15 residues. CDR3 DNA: TGTGCCAGTAGTCCTGGACTAGGGGTCTACAATGAGCAGTTCTTC. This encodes CASSPGLGVYNEQFF. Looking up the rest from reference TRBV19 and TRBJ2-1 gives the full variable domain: DGGITQSPKYLFRKEGQNVTLSCEQNLNHDAMYWYRQDPGQGLRLIYYSQIVNDFQKGDIAEGYSVSREKKESFPLTVTSAQKNPTAFYLCASSPGLGVYNEQFFGPGTRLTVL.

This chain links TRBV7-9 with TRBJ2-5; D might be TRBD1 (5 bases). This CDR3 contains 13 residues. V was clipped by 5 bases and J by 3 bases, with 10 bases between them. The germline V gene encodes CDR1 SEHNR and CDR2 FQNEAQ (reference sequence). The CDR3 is CASSQTVKETQYF. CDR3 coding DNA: TGTGCCAGCAGCCAGACAGTAAAAGAGACCCAGTACTTC.

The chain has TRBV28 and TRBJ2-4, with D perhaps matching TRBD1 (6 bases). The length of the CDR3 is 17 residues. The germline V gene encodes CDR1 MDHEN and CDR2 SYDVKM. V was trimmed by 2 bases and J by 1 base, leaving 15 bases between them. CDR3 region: CASSLRVGGRAKNIQYF. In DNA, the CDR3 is TGTGCCAGCAGTTTAAGGGTAGGGGGACGGGCCAAAAACATTCAGTACTTC.

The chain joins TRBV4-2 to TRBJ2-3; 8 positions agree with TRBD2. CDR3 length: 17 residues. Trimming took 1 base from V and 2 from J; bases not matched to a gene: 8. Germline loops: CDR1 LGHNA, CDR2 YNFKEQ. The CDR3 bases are TGTGCCAGCAGCCAAGTGTCGCGGGAGGACTACACAGATACGCAGTATTTT. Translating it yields CASSQVSREDYTDTQYF.

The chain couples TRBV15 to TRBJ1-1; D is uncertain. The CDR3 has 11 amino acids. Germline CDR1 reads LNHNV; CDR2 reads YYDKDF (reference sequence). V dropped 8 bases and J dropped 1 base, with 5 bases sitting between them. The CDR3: CATEENTEAFF. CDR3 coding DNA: TGTGCCACCGAGGAGAACACTGAAGCTTTCTTT.

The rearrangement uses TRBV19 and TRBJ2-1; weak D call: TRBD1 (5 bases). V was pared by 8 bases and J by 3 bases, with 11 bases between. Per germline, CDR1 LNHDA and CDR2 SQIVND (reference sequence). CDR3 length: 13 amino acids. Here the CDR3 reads CASWDRGYNEQFF. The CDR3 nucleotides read TGTGCCAGTTGGGATAGGGGCTACAATGAGCAGTTCTTC.

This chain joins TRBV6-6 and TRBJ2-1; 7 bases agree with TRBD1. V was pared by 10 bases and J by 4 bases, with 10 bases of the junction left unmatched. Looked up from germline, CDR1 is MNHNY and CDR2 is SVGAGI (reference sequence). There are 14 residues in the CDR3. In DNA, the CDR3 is TGTGCCACCGTTACCGGGACAGATTACAATGAGCAGTTCTTC. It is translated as CATVTGTDYNEQFF.

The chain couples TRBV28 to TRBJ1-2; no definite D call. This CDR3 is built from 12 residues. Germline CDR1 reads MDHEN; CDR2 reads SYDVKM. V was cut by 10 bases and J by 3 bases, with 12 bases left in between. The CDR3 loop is CATRGSDYGYTF. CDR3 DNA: TGTGCCACCCGGGGTTCGGACTATGGCTACACCTTC.

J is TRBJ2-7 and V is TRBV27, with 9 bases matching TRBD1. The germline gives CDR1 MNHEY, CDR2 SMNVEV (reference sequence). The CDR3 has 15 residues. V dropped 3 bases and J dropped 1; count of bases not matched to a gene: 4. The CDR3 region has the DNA TGTGCCAGCAGTTTCTACAGGGGGCAGTCCTACGAGCAGTACTTC. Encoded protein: CASSFYRGQSYEQYF.

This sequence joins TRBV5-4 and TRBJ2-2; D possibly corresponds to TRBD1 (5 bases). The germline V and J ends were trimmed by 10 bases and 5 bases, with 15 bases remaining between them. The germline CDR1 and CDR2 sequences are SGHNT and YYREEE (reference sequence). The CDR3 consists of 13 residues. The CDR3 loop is CALSSGITGELFF. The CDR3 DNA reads TGTGCCCTTTCATCAGGGATAACCGGGGAGCTGTTTTTT.

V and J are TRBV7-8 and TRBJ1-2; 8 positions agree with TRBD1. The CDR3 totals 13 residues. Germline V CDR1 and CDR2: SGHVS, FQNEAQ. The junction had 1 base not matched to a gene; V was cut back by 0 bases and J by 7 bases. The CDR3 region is CASSLADRAGYTF. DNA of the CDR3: TGTGCCAGCAGCTTAGCGGACAGGGCTGGCTACACCTTC.

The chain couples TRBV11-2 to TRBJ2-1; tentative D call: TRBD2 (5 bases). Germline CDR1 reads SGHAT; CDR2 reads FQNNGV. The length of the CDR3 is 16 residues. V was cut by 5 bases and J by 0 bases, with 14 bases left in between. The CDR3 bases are TGTGCCAGCAGCCTCCGAGGGCTTAGCTCCTACAATGAGCAGTTCTTC. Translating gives CASSLRGLSSYNEQFF.

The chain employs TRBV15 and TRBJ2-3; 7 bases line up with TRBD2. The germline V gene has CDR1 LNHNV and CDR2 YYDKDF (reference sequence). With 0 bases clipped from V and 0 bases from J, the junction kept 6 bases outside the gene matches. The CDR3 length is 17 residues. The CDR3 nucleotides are TGTGCCACCAGCAGAGATCGAGCGGGACCAAGCACAGATACGCAGTATTTT. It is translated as CATSRDRAGPSTDTQYF.

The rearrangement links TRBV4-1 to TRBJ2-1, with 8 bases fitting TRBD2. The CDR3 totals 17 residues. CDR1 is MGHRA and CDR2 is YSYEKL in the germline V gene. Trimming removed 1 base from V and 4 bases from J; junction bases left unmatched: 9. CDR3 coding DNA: TGCGCCAGCAGCCAAGTAGGGGTAGCGGGAACTTACAATGAGCAGTTCTTC. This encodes CASSQVGVAGTYNEQFF.

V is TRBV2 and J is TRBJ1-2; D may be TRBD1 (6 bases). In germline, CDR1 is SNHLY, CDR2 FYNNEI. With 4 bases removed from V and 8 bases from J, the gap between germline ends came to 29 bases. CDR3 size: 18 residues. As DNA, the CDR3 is TGTGCCAGCAGTGTGTACGCCCAGGGGATCCCCTTCCACGACGGCTACACCTTC. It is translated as CASSVYAQGIPFHDGYTF.